One T cell receptor (beta chain) is described in this entry. The assay was immunoSEQ multiplex PCR, and TCRdb's table has in-frame clones only and misses some. The sample contains about 40,000 clones, approximately 88% of which appear only once. The data were obtained in a study of T cell changes during pregnancy in multiple sclerosis. The clonotype comes from a female donor in good health, enrolled as a control in a pregnancy study. The sequencing used peripheral blood, collected in the first trimester of pregnancy.

The CDR3 bases are TGTGCCAGCAGCTACAGTGCTAACTATGGCTACACCTTC. Encoded protein: CASSYSANYGYTF. This chain uses TRBV27 with TRBJ1-2; unclear D gene. Trimming removed 6 bases at V and 0 bases at J, with 8 bases between. This CDR3 contains 13 residues. From germline, CDR1 is MNHEY and CDR2 SMNVEV (reference sequence).